This T cell receptor (beta chain) was observed in a study of cytomegalovirus exposure and HLA in healthy donors. 60 Vbeta and 13 Jbeta primers were used in PCR. The protocol was immunoSEQ multiplex PCR, while the TCRdb copy is restricted to in-frame clones and leaves out a portion. This table holds about 140,000 clones, around 82% found once. Turning to this clone: The antigen remains undetermined.

Deletions cut 3 bases from V and 5 bases from J, with 8 bases between. Germline V lookup: CDR1 KGHSH, CDR2 LQKENI. The CDR3 loop spans 12 amino acids. Study-level findings and limits: Later, an analysis found that common viral pathogens appeared to be linked with several of the most significant clusters. Per a prior analysis, the majority of TCR beta V segments were productive roughly 90% or roughly 30% of the time.

Sequenced input: PBMCs. The chain links TRBV18 to TRBJ2-7; D might be TRBD1 (5 bases). This receptor was obtained from a man aged 50 to 59 in good health and CMV-seronegative. The CDR3 nucleotides are TGTGCCAGCTCACCCCTACAGGACGAGCAGTACTTC. Protein product: CASSPLQDEQYF.